This TCR beta chain was observed in a study of blood T cell repertoires in COVID-19. About the research overall: The United States, Italy and Spain supplied acute and convalescent COVID-19 samples.

After removal of 5 bases from V and 5 bases from J, the junction contained 11 bases not matched to a gene. The germline V gene encodes CDR1 SGHTA and CDR2 FQGTGA. CDR3 size: 15 residues. Authors' analysis steps: Estimation of nucleated cell counts was performed using reference gene primer amplification. Repertoires were generated with immunoSEQ multiplex PCR, while TCRdb's copy carries only in-frame clones and drops some. The DNA gave D and trimming, while V, J and clone size come from that table. Found here are around 140,000 clones, around 90% of them singletons; the top ten hold 1.5% to 2%. Sequenced: peripheral blood. This TCR was recovered from a human donor in a cohort sampled during active COVID-19. This sequence joins TRBV7-3 and TRBJ1-2, with 7 positions matching TRBD1. The DNA for the CDR3 is TGTGCCAGCAGCCGTGACGCAGGGACAGCATATGGCTACACCTTC. Its protein product is CASSRDAGTAYGYTF.